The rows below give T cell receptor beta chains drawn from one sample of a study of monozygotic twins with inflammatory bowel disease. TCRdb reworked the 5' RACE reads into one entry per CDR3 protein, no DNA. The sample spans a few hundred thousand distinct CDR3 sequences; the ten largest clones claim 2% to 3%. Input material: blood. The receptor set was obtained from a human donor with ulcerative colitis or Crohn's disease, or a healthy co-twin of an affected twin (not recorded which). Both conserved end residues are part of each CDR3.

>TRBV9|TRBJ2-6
CASSGRAGANVLTF
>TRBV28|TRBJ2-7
CASSLLEGEQYF
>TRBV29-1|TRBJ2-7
CSVEFRGIYEQYF
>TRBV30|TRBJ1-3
CAWSRDSGSGNTIYF
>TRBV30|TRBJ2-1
CAWRVGSGYNEQFF
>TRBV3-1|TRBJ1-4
CASSQQPDLNEKLFF
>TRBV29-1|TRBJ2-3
CSGKQRNTDTQYF
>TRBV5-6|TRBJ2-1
CASSFLFKREGNEQFF
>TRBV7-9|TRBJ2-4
CASSLELAKNIQYF
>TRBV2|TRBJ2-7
CASSEDAGYGSYEQYF
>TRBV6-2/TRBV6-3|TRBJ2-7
CASSYNTKGSSYEQYF
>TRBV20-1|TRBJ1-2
CSERWGAEGYTF
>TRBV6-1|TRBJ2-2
CASRPTGGWNTGELFF
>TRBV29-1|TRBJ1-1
CSVDRERISFF